A single sample is the source of the 21 T cell receptor beta chains below, sequenced in a study of blood T cells in healthy people across ages. A J-beta primer mix and a sample-barcoded 5' primer were used in a second PCR of roughly 7 to 12 cycles. TCRdb itself ran the 5' RACE reads through MiXCR, one entry per CDR3 protein. Altogether about 1,500,000 distinct CDR3 sequences are present, 35% to 45% being singletons, with the ten largest covering 7% to 9%. Sequencing used blood. The receptors were sampled from a woman younger than 30 in good health.

V is TRBV7-9 and J is TRBJ2-6; maybe TRBD1 (6 bases). Germline V gene lookup returns CDR1 SEHNR and CDR2 FQNEAQ (reference sequence). V lost 1 base, J lost 0 bases, and 13 bases lay in between. The CDR3 is 18 amino acids. The CDR3 loop reads CASSLDRGGISGANVLTF. The DNA for the CDR3 is TGTGCCAGCAGCTTAGACAGAGGGGGAATCTCTGGGGCCAACGTCCTGACTTTC.

A few counts support this clonotype. V gene TRBV9 combines with J gene TRBJ1-2; possible D gene TRBD1, 6 bases. Germline loops: CDR1 SGDLS, CDR2 YYNGEE. The V gene lost 3 bases and the J gene lost 4 bases, with 13 bases spanning the gap. The CDR3 is 14 amino acids. The CDR3 sequence is CASSAMGAPYGYTF. CDR3 DNA sequence: TGTGCCAGCAGCGCCATGGGGGCACCCTATGGCTACACCTTC.

The gene calls are TRBV20-1 and TRBJ2-3, with D uncertain. Trimming shortened V by 6 bases and J by 0 bases, and 13 bases separated the two germline ends. The CDR3 is 14 residues long. CDR1 and CDR2 from the germline V gene are DFQATT and SNEGSKA (reference sequence). The CDR3 protein is CSAGPRGSTDTQYF. CDR3 nucleotides: TGCAGTGCAGGCCCCCGAGGAAGCACAGATACGCAGTATTTT.

This clonotype was observed a few times. This chain connects TRBV7-7 to TRBJ2-1; tentative D call: TRBD2 (5 bases). V was shortened by 2 bases and J by 0 bases, with 8 bases between the two germline ends. Germline loops: CDR1 SSHAT, CDR2 FNYEAQ (reference sequence). This CDR3 is 15 amino acids long. The CDR3 loop reads CASSLTADSYNEQFF. The CDR3 nucleotides read TGTGCCAGCAGCTTAACAGCGGACTCCTACAATGAGCAGTTCTTC.

This clonotype came up a few times. The V gene is TRBV6-5, the J gene TRBJ2-6; TRBD2 matches at 12 bases. Germline CDR1 is MNHEY and CDR2 is SVGAGI. V lost 4 bases to trimming and J lost 0 bases; unmatched junction nucleotides: 1. This CDR3 has 17 residues. CDR3 bases: TGTGCCAGCAGTTGGGGACTAGCGGGCTCTGGGGCCAACGTCCTGACTTTC. This gives the protein CASSWGLAGSGANVLTF.

V gene TRBV4-1 combines with J gene TRBJ2-3; 8 bases are shared with TRBD2. After removal of 1 base from V and 7 bases from J, the junction contained 13 bases not matched to a gene. This CDR3 contains 17 residues. Germline CDR1 MGHRA, CDR2 YSYEKL. In DNA form, the CDR3 reads TGCGCCAGCAGCCAAGGGGGGTCCGGACTAGCCGGTTATACGCAGTATTTT. Encoded protein: CASSQGGSGLAGYTQYF.

Only a few counts were recorded for this clonotype. The rearrangement joins TRBV10-3 to TRBJ1-6, with 9 bases identical to TRBD1. The CDR3 totals 14 residues. Germline CDR1 and CDR2: ENHRY and SYGVKD. Unmatched junction bases numbered 7, after V lost 8 bases and J lost 8 bases. CDR3 in amino acids: CAIQGTGPDSPLHF. The DNA for the CDR3 is TGTGCCATCCAGGGGACAGGGCCGGATTCACCCCTCCACTTT.

The chain uses TRBV27 and TRBJ2-3; no clear D. The length of the CDR3 is 19 residues. CDR1 MNHEY and CDR2 SMNVEV come from the germline V gene (reference sequence). Trimming removed 0 bases from V and 0 bases from J, with 19 bases in between. The CDR3 region is CASSLSIRNINTSTDTQYF. The CDR3 nucleotides are TGTGCCAGCAGTTTATCTATAAGGAACATCAACACTAGCACAGATACGCAGTATTTT.

This clonotype has a handful of counts. The gene calls are TRBV10-3 and TRBJ2-7; TRBD2 matches 11 bases. The ends lost 0 bases at V and 0 bases at J; junction bases unmatched: 1. The germline V gene encodes CDR1 ENHRY and CDR2 SYGVKD. CDR3 length equals 16 residues. CDR3 region: CAISESGLADSYEQYF. CDR3 coding DNA: TGTGCCATCAGTGAGTCGGGACTAGCGGACTCCTACGAGCAGTACTTC.

The chain employs TRBV29-1 and TRBJ1-1; 7 nucleotides line up with TRBD1. The V gene's germline CDR1 is SQVTM and CDR2 ANQGSEA. J was trimmed by 11 bases and V by 7 bases; bases with no gene match: 22. This CDR3 has 15 residues. In DNA, the CDR3 is TGCAGCGGTACGTTTCGGGACAGTCCTCCCCGTGAGGCTTTCTTT. Translating it yields CSGTFRDSPPREAFF.

The chain is built from TRBV7-9 and TRBJ1-1; D might be TRBD1 (6 bases). Germline lookup yields CDR1 SEHNR and CDR2 FQNEAQ (reference sequence). The CDR3 has 15 residues. V shed 2 bases and J shed 2 bases, with 12 bases lying between them. CDR3: CASSLQQGYNTEAFF. The CDR3 nucleotides are TGTGCCAGCAGCTTACAACAGGGATATAACACTGAAGCTTTCTTT.

This clonotype was picked up many times. Relative to the germline gene, one junction end is altered; a read error may explain this. J is TRBJ2-1 and V is TRBV5-1; 9 nucleotides agree with TRBD2. The germline gives CDR1 SGHRS, CDR2 YFSETQ. The CDR3 loop spans 15 amino acids. In DNA, the CDR3 is TGTGCCAGCAGCTTAGCCGCGGGGGGGTACAATGAGCAGTTCTTC. Its protein is CASSLAAGGYNEQFF.

The J gene is TRBJ2-7, the V gene TRBV3-1, with unresolved D. Germline-derived CDR1 and CDR2 are LGHDT and YNNKEL (reference sequence). With 4 bases removed from V and 2 bases from J, the gap between germline ends came to 9 bases. CDR3 length: 13 amino acids. The CDR3 DNA reads TGTGCCAGCAGCCCTAGTTCTCCCTACGAGCAGTACTTC. Residues: CASSPSSPYEQYF.

This clonotype showed up just a few times. The V and J genes are TRBV7-2 and TRBJ1-1, with 9 bases identical to TRBD1. The length of the CDR3 is 15 residues. Per the germline V gene, CDR1 is SGHTA and CDR2 is FQGNSA. V trimming: 2 bases; J trimming: 8 bases; junction bases outside the gene matches: 9. CDR3 bases: TGTGCCAGCAGCTTAATCCCGACAGGGGGGCTAGAAGCTTTCTTT. Translating gives CASSLIPTGGLEAFF.

The chain joins TRBV28 to TRBJ2-1; D remains unclear. Per the germline V gene, CDR1 is MDHEN and CDR2 is SYDVKM. CDR3 size: 13 residues. The CDR3 DNA is TGTGTCAGTATAGAACCCAAATCCAGTGAGCAGTTCTTC. Encoded protein: CVSIEPKSSEQFF. Full variable domain (remainder filled in from reference TRBV28 and TRBJ2-1): DVKVTQSSRYLVKRTGEKVFLECVQDMDHENMFWYRQDPGLGLRLIYFSYDVKMKEKGDIPEGYSVSREKKERFSLILESASTNQTSMYLCVSIEPKSSEQFFGPGTRLTVL.

As for this clonotype: At one end, the junction sequence differs from germline, possibly due to a read error. The V and J genes are TRBV7-8 and TRBJ1-2; TRBD1 aligns across 8 bases. Germline CDR1 is SGHVS and CDR2 is FQNEAQ. CDR3 length equals 17 residues. This chain's CDR3 is CASSAWTGPIANYGHTF. The CDR3 DNA sequence: TGTGCCAGCAGCGCTTGGACAGGGCCCATAGCTAACTATGGCCACACCTTC.

This clonotype came up a few times. The rearrangement uses TRBV12-3 or TRBV12-4 and TRBJ1-4; TRBD1 is a possible D gene (5 bases). This CDR3 is 15 amino acids long. Between the trimmed V and J ends, which lost 6 bases and 3 bases, there was a span of 14 bases. The CDR3 is CASRLNTGSNEKLFF. Here the CDR3 DNA reads TGTGCCAGCAGACTAAACACAGGCTCTAATGAAAAACTGTTTTTT.

This clonotype has only one observation. The chain couples TRBV6-5 to TRBJ2-1, with TRBD2 identical over 9 bases. The germline V gene encodes CDR1 MNHEY and CDR2 SVGAGI. The CDR3 contains 15 residues. The junction had 5 bases not matched to a gene; V was cut back by 2 bases and J by 6 bases. This chain's CDR3 is CASSYQAGGGNEQFF. Here the CDR3 DNA reads TGTGCCAGCAGTTACCAGGCGGGGGGGGGCAATGAGCAGTTCTTC.

This clonotype was detected a few times. The chain uses TRBV5-5 and TRBJ1-1; D gene unclear. This CDR3 has 15 amino acids. Germline V gene sequence: CDR1 SGHKS, CDR2 YYEKEE (reference sequence). V gave up 0 bases and J gave up 0 bases, with 9 bases separating them. CDR3 sequence: CASSLEERMNTEAFF. The CDR3 region has the DNA TGTGCCAGCAGCTTGGAAGAACGGATGAACACTGAAGCTTTCTTT.

This clonotype was seen only a few times. The CDR3 loop is CASSPKDPPSREQYF. CDR3 in DNA: TGCGCCAGCAGCCCAAAGGACCCTCCGTCTCGAGAGCAGTACTTC. V and J are TRBV4-1 and TRBJ2-7; D gene ambiguous. CDR1 is MGHRA, CDR2 YSYEKL, per germline. Deletions cut 4 bases from V and 7 bases from J, with 20 bases between. The CDR3 totals 15 residues.

Note on this clonotype: A much larger clone differs by one base, so this may be a read error. J is TRBJ2-1 and V is TRBV7-2; D gene unclear. This CDR3 contains 14 residues. The germline V gene has CDR1 SGHTA and CDR2 FQGNSA. CDR3 DNA: TGTGCCAGCAGTGACGAATGGGCCTCCAATGAGCGGTTCTTC. It translates to CASSDEWASNERFF.